Listed here are 22 T cell receptor beta chains from one sample, sequenced in a study of beta chain features in type 1 diabetes. General study points: When Type 1 diabetes patients were examined, their TCRB CDR3s proved moderately but significantly shorter in all four CD4+ subsets.

For these TCRs, the target antigens are not known. Reverse transcribing all isolated RNA meant expressed TCRB transcripts were sequenced. Here immunoSEQ multiplex PCR was the method, and the copy in TCRdb shows in-frame clones only, minus some. The sample shows roughly 47,000 clones, approximately 44% of them seen only once. The sequenced material came from stem cell memory CD4+ T cells from blood. These receptors came from a young man with type 1 diabetes.

V usage is TRBV6-6 and J usage is TRBJ1-1, with a tentative D call TRBD1 (6 bases). From germline, CDR1 is MNHNY and CDR2 SVGAGI (reference sequence). CDR3 size: 14 residues. The V gene lost 8 bases and the J gene lost 2 bases, with 15 bases spanning the gap. CDR3 loop: CASGLRQANTEAFF. The CDR3 DNA reads as TGTGCCAGCGGGCTCCGACAGGCCAACACTGAAGCTTTCTTT.

The chain carries TRBV18 and TRBJ2-5; the match to TRBD2 covers 9 bases. Per the germline V gene, CDR1 is KGHSH and CDR2 is LQKENI. CDR3 length: 14 residues. V dropped 5 bases and J dropped 5; count of bases not matched to a gene: 6. The CDR3 protein is CASSFRSGSETQYF. DNA for the CDR3: TGTGCCAGCTCATTTCGTAGCGGGAGCGAGACCCAGTACTTC.

This clone turned up a few times. The chain combines TRBV2 with TRBJ2-1, with D unclear. The CDR3 has 12 amino acids. V was clipped by 8 bases and J by 0 bases, with 5 bases between them. The V gene's germline CDR1 is SNHLY and CDR2 FYNNEI. The DNA for the CDR3 is TGTGCCAGCCTGAGCTCCTACAATGAGCAGTTCTTC. Encoded protein: CASLSSYNEQFF.

The chain combines TRBV5-3 with TRBJ2-1; 9 bases map to TRBD1. TRBV5-3 is placed among ORFs of uncertain function. The length of the CDR3 is 18 residues. Trimming removed 4 bases from V and 4 bases from J; junction bases left unmatched: 15. The CDR3 nucleotides read TGTGCCAGAAGCGGAATACGGACAGGGGCAACGGTTTACAATGAGCAGTTCTTC. This gives the protein CARSGIRTGATVYNEQFF.

This clone was recorded only once. The chain joins TRBV5-1 to TRBJ2-7, with 7 bases fitting TRBD1. V was pared by 6 bases and J by 2 bases, with 5 bases of the junction left unmatched. Germline CDR1 is SGHRS and CDR2 is YFSETQ. This CDR3 region has 13 residues. Written as DNA, the CDR3 is TGCGCCAGCAAGGGGGCCAGCACCTACGAGCAGTACTTC. It translates to CASKGASTYEQYF.

This clone was counted only a few times. This chain uses TRBV7-9 with TRBJ1-2; TRBD1 matches 7 bases. The CDR3 length is 12 residues. Losses at the gene ends were 5 bases for V and 8 bases for J; bases not matched to a gene: 5. Germline values: CDR1 SEHNR, CDR2 FQNEAQ (reference sequence). The DNA of the CDR3 is TGTGCCAGCAGCCCAGAAGGGGGCGGCTACACCTTC. It specifies CASSPEGGGYTF.

The chain has TRBV6-6 and TRBJ2-7; D possibly corresponds to TRBD2 (6 bases). CDR1 is MNHNY, CDR2 SVGAGI, per germline (reference sequence). V lost 0 bases and J lost 2, with 11 bases in between. The CDR3 sequence is 15 residues long. The CDR3 loop reads CASSYSTGGPYEQYF. Written as DNA, the CDR3 is TGTGCCAGCAGTTACTCGACCGGGGGACCCTACGAGCAGTACTTC.

The V and J genes are TRBV7-8 and TRBJ2-7, with D unclear. The germline V and J ends were trimmed by 5 bases and 4 bases, with 12 bases remaining between them. The CDR3 totals 13 residues. Germline V lookup: CDR1 SGHVS, CDR2 FQNEAQ. The CDR3 DNA sequence: TGTGCCAGCAGCCTCCTGGCCCCTTACGAGCAGTACTTC. Its protein product is CASSLLAPYEQYF. Supplemented by reference TRBV7-8 and TRBJ2-7, the full variable domain reads GAGVSQSPRYKVAKRGQDVALRCDPISGHVSLFWYQQALGQGPEFLTYFQNEAQLDKSGLPSDRFFAERPEGSVSTLKIQRTQQEDSAVYLCASSLLAPYEQYFGPGTRLTVT.

The table lists this clone with a count of one. The chain couples TRBV27 to TRBJ2-2, with 12 bases aligning to TRBD2. The CDR3 has 17 residues. Per the germline V gene, CDR1 is MNHEY and CDR2 is SMNVEV (reference sequence). J was trimmed by 4 bases and V by 2 bases; bases with no gene match: 5. CDR3 protein: CASSLRLAGDVTGELFF. The CDR3 coding sequence is TGTGCCAGCAGTTTAAGACTAGCGGGAGATGTCACCGGGGAGCTGTTTTTT.

The J gene is TRBJ2-1, the V gene TRBV7-9; D possibly corresponds to TRBD1 (5 bases). The CDR3 spans 15 residues. With 2 bases removed from V and 6 bases from J, the gap between germline ends came to 14 bases. CDR1 and CDR2 from the germline V gene are SEHNR and FQNEAQ (reference sequence). CDR3 DNA: TGTGCCAGCAGCTTAAGGGCACAGGTGTCCAATGAGCAGTTCTTC. This encodes CASSLRAQVSNEQFF.

The rearrangement links TRBV5-1 to TRBJ1-1, with unresolved D. The V and J ends lost 3 bases and 1 base respectively, with 7 bases between them. The CDR3 extends over 13 amino acids. From germline, CDR1 is SGHRS and CDR2 YFSETQ. CDR3 coding DNA: TGCGCCAGCAGCTCGGGTCCGAACACTGAAGCTTTCTTT. Amino acids: CASSSGPNTEAFF. Filled out from reference TRBV5-1 and TRBJ1-1, the complete variable domain reads KAGVTQTPRYLIKTRGQQVTLSCSPISGHRSVSWYQQTPGQGLQFLFEYFSETQRNKGNFPGRFSGRQFSNSRSEMNVSTLELGDSALYLCASSSGPNTEAFFGQGTRLTVV.

This clone was counted between two and nine times. This chain uses TRBV7-3 with TRBJ2-2, with D maybe TRBD1 (6 bases). This CDR3 contains 16 residues. With 0 bases removed from V and 7 bases from J, the gap between germline ends came to 15 bases. Germline V gene sequence: CDR1 SGHTA, CDR2 FQGTGA. The CDR3 DNA reads as TGTGCCAGCAGCTTAACCACAGGGAGTTTGGGCGGGGAGCTGTTTTTT. The encoded protein is CASSLTTGSLGGELFF.

The chain carries TRBV5-1 and TRBJ1-1, with TRBD1 matching over 7 bases. The CDR3 length is 16 residues. V was pared by 2 bases and J by 0 bases, with 7 bases of the junction left unmatched. Germline-derived CDR1 and CDR2 are SGHRS and YFSETQ. CDR3 sequence: CASSFVTGPMNTEAFF. Here the CDR3 DNA reads TGCGCCAGCAGCTTTGTGACAGGGCCTATGAACACTGAAGCTTTCTTT. Full variable domain (rest looked up from reference TRBV5-1 and TRBJ1-1): KAGVTQTPRYLIKTRGQQVTLSCSPISGHRSVSWYQQTPGQGLQFLFEYFSETQRNKGNFPGRFSGRQFSNSRSEMNVSTLELGDSALYLCASSFVTGPMNTEAFFGQGTRLTVV.

This clone was counted between two and nine times. The rearrangement links TRBV7-9 to TRBJ1-4; 9 bases are a match to TRBD1. Germline V lookup: CDR1 SEHNR, CDR2 FQNEAQ (reference sequence). The CDR3 totals 14 residues. Unmatched junction bases numbered 2, after V lost 4 bases and J lost 5 bases. The CDR3 loop is CASSSDRGNEKLFF. CDR3 bases: TGTGCCAGCAGCTCGGACAGGGGAAATGAAAAACTGTTTTTT.

The V and J genes are TRBV19 and TRBJ1-2; D may be TRBD1 (5 bases). Germline V gene sequence: CDR1 LNHDA, CDR2 SQIVND (reference sequence). V dropped 6 bases and J dropped 2 bases, with 10 bases sitting between them. This CDR3 spans 13 amino acids. CDR3 coding DNA: TGTGCCAGTAGGGCGGGGACGAACTATGGCTACACCTTC. Translation gives CASRAGTNYGYTF.

Only a few counts were recorded for this clone. This chain links TRBV7-2 with TRBJ2-7; perhaps TRBD2 as D (5 bases). Germline CDR1 reads SGHTA; CDR2 reads FQGNSA. CDR3 length: 15 amino acids. Trimming took off 1 base at V and 2 bases at J, with 12 bases between the two ends. CDR3 loop: CASSLGGPSPYEQYF. CDR3 coding DNA: TGTGCCAGCAGCTTAGGTGGTCCTAGCCCCTACGAGCAGTACTTC.

The J gene is TRBJ2-5, the V gene TRBV29-1; D remains ambiguous. V was trimmed by 6 bases and J by 2 bases, leaving 10 bases between them. CDR1 and CDR2 from the germline V gene are SQVTM and ANQGSEA. The length of the CDR3 is 12 residues. The CDR3 reads CSVTVFQETQYF. Written as DNA, the CDR3 is TGCAGCGTCACAGTGTTTCAAGAGACCCAGTACTTC.

The chain carries TRBV15 and TRBJ2-7, with a weak D call TRBD2 (6 bases). The germline V gene has CDR1 LNHNV and CDR2 YYDKDF (reference sequence). CDR3 length equals 12 residues. V gave up 3 bases and J gave up 4 bases, with 7 bases separating them. The CDR3 sequence is CATSRRGYEQYF. The CDR3 region has the DNA TGTGCCACCAGCAGGCGGGGATACGAGCAGTACTTC.

The rearrangement links TRBV2 to TRBJ2-1; 8 bases fit TRBD2. CDR1 is SNHLY, CDR2 FYNNEI, per germline. The CDR3 has 15 residues. J lost 7 bases, V lost 7 bases, and 12 bases had no gene match. The CDR3 loop reads CASKPSGSVPNEQFF. As DNA, the CDR3 is TGTGCCAGCAAGCCTAGCGGGTCTGTACCTAATGAGCAGTTCTTC.

This chain links TRBV9 with TRBJ2-7; TRBD2 is a possible D gene (5 bases). In germline, CDR1 is SGDLS, CDR2 YYNGEE. The CDR3 has 12 amino acids. V lost 3 bases and J 5 bases, leaving 9 bases between the germline ends. CDR3 nucleotide sequence: TGTGCCAGCAGCGAACCCGGGGACGAGCAGTACTTC. It is translated as CASSEPGDEQYF.

This clone was seen more than once but under ten times. The CDR3 DNA reads TGCGCCAGCAGCTTATCGCCGGGTCAGCCCCAGCATTTT. Translated, it gives CASSLSPGQPQHF. The V call is TRBV5-1, the J call TRBJ1-5; D unclear. The V gene's germline CDR1 is SGHRS and CDR2 YFSETQ. The CDR3 is made up of 13 amino acids. The V gene lost 2 bases and the J gene lost 6 bases, with 9 bases spanning the gap.

This sequence joins TRBV4-1 and TRBJ2-4, with 9 bases aligning to TRBD2. Germline trimming cut 3 bases from V and 8 bases from J; bases unmatched to any gene: 17. The length of the CDR3 is 18 residues. Germline-derived CDR1 and CDR2 are MGHRA and YSYEKL. CDR3 sequence (DNA): TGCGCCAGCAGCCAGGGCCTCGGTCTAGCGGGACTTTTAGACATTCAGTACTTC. Protein: CASSQGLGLAGLLDIQYF.